This entry lists 17 T cell receptor beta chains sequenced from one sample in a study of shared clonotypes between healthy human individuals. Clones were sequenced by immunoSEQ multiplex PCR, and TCRdb holds only the in-frame ones, with some missing. The sample records roughly 2,000,000 clones, around 95% being singletons. Naive CD8 populations comprised CD45RO-negative cells positively selected for CCR7, excluding terminally differentiated effector memory CD45RA+ cells. The sequenced material came from naive CD8+ T cells from PBMCs. The receptors originated from a man younger than 35 in good health. Some clones in this sample may be carry-over from other donors' samples.

V gene TRBV5-6 combines with J gene TRBJ2-3, with a possible D match to TRBD2 (5 bases). The CDR3 covers 14 residues. Germline V gives CDR1 SGHDT, CDR2 YYEEEE. Trimming pared 2 bases from V and 5 bases from J, leaving 12 bases between. The CDR3, as DNA: TGTGCCAGCAGCTTAAGCGGAGTAGAAGATACGCAGTATTTT. It is translated as CASSLSGVEDTQYF.

J is TRBJ2-7 and V is TRBV5-6; maybe TRBD1 (5 bases). CDR3 length equals 13 residues. Looked up from germline, CDR1 is SGHDT and CDR2 is YYEEEE. Trimming took 5 bases from V and 1 from J, leaving 10 bases between them. The chain's CDR3 is CASSSAGSYEQYF. The CDR3 nucleotides read TGTGCCAGCAGTTCGGCAGGGTCCTACGAGCAGTACTTC.

A word on this clone: Different DNA sequences within this sample yield the same CDR3. The chain is built from TRBV5-1 and TRBJ2-7; 7 nucleotides match TRBD1. V trimming: 4 bases; J trimming: 2 bases; junction bases outside the gene matches: 3. This CDR3 is 13 amino acids long. Germline lookup yields CDR1 SGHRS and CDR2 YFSETQ. The CDR3 nucleotides are TGCGCCAGCAGCCCCGGGACAGCCTACGAGCAGTACTTC. It translates to CASSPGTAYEQYF.

The V and J genes are TRBV5-1 and TRBJ2-5; 11 bases line up with TRBD1. Gene TRBJ2-7 matches the end of the DNA better, so the J call may be wrong. The germline CDR1 and CDR2 sequences are SGHRS and YFSETQ. The CDR3 sequence is 14 residues long. The CDR3 DNA is TGCGCCAGCAGCCCAGGACAGGGGGCTTACGAGCAGTACTTC. This gives the protein CASSPGQGAYEQYF.

This clone was counted a single time. The chain couples TRBV7-9 to TRBJ2-7; 10 bases agree with TRBD1. The CDR3 is 16 amino acids. CDR1 and CDR2 (germline): SEHNR, FQNEAQ (reference sequence). V shed 3 bases, J shed 3 bases, and the junction held 8 bases outside the gene matches. DNA of the CDR3: TGTGCCAGCAGCTTGCCCCACGGGACAGGGGACTACGAGCAGTACTTC. It codes for CASSLPHGTGDYEQYF.

CDR3 bases: TGTGCCAGCAGTCCCCGGGAAGGGGCCCTCTCTGGGGCCAACGTCCTGACTTTC. This translates into CASSPREGALSGANVLTF. The chain couples TRBV2 to TRBJ2-6, with D possibly being TRBD1 or TRBD2 (5 bases each). Trimming removed 5 bases from V and 0 bases from J, with 17 bases in between. The V gene's germline CDR1 is SNHLY and CDR2 FYNNEI. This CDR3 has 18 residues.

This chain connects TRBV2 to TRBJ1-2; tentatively, D is TRBD1 (6 bases). Trimming removed 8 bases from V and 7 bases from J, with 26 bases in between. In germline, CDR1 is SNHLY, CDR2 FYNNEI. The CDR3 loop spans 16 amino acids. DNA of the CDR3: TGTGCCAGCGGATCGAACAGGGACTCGAGGTTGTCTGGCTACACCTTC. This sequence encodes CASGSNRDSRLSGYTF.

With regard to this clone: In the same sample, other DNA sequences code for this CDR3. The chain carries TRBV18 and TRBJ2-5, with 14 bases identical to TRBD2. This CDR3 has 16 amino acids. Germline V gene sequence: CDR1 KGHSH, CDR2 LQKENI. V shed 3 bases and J 5 bases; nucleotides not matched to a gene: 5. CDR3 sequence reads: CASSPGTSGRGETQYF. The CDR3 DNA reads TGTGCCAGCTCACCCGGGACTAGCGGGAGAGGGGAGACCCAGTACTTC.

The genes are TRBV4-1 and TRBJ2-7, with TRBD1 matching 7 bases. This CDR3 is 16 amino acids long. The germline CDR1 and CDR2 sequences are MGHRA and YSYEKL. V lost 0 bases and J lost 4; bases outside the gene matches: 9. The CDR3 reads CASSQEFGTDLYEQYF. In DNA form, the CDR3 reads TGCGCCAGCAGCCAAGAGTTCGGGACAGACCTTTACGAGCAGTACTTC.

The J gene is TRBJ1-3, the V gene TRBV7-9; D remains ambiguous. Trimming cost V 3 bases and J 0 bases, with 12 bases left between them. This CDR3 is 16 amino acids long. The germline V gene has CDR1 SEHNR and CDR2 FQNEAQ (reference sequence). The CDR3 sequence: CASSFFGESSGNTIYF. The CDR3, as DNA: TGTGCCAGCAGCTTTTTCGGGGAAAGCTCTGGAAACACCATATATTTT.

V gene TRBV7-9 combines with J gene TRBJ2-1; D is perhaps TRBD2 (5 bases). The CDR3 is 14 amino acids. The ends were cut back, 5 bases at V and 14 bases at J, with 22 bases in the middle. Germline CDR1 reads SEHNR; CDR2 reads FQNEAQ (reference sequence). The CDR3 region has the DNA TGTGCCAGCAGCCACCCCGAACCGGGGAAGCCGGAGTTCTTC. It codes for CASSHPEPGKPEFF. The entire variable domain, with the rest obtained from reference TRBV7-9 and TRBJ2-1, is as follows: DTGVSQNPRHKITKRGQNVTFRCDPISEHNRLYWYRQTLGQGPEFLTYFQNEAQLEKSRLLSDRFSAERPKGSFSTLEIQRTEQGDSAMYLCASSHPEPGKPEFFGPGTRLTVL.

The chain has TRBV5-8 and TRBJ1-5; the D gene is possibly TRBD1 (6 bases). The CDR3 length is 16 residues. Germline V gene lookup returns CDR1 SGHTS and CDR2 YDEGEE. V dropped 4 bases and J dropped 6 bases, with 20 bases sitting between them. The CDR3 sequence is CASSDYREGTGQPQHF. The DNA of the CDR3 is TGTGCCAGCAGCGACTACAGGGAAGGAACGGGTCAGCCCCAGCATTTT.

This chain uses TRBV9 with TRBJ2-6, with no clear D. Germline lookup yields CDR1 SGDLS and CDR2 YYNGEE. V was pared by 5 bases and J by 0 bases, with 15 bases between. This CDR3 spans 17 amino acids. The CDR3 DNA reads TGTGCCAGCAGTATACCCCTCAGTGGCTCTGGGGCCAACGTCCTGACTTTC. Its protein product is CASSIPLSGSGANVLTF.

The rearrangement links TRBV6-5 to TRBJ1-1; weak D call: TRBD1 (5 bases). Trimming cost V 0 bases and J 4 bases, with 12 bases left between them. The CDR3 runs 15 residues. Germline CDR1 and CDR2: MNHEY and SVGAGI. The CDR3 loop is CASSYSFGGSTEAFF. CDR3 DNA sequence: TGTGCCAGCAGTTACTCATTCGGGGGATCCACTGAAGCTTTCTTT.

The genes are TRBV28 and TRBJ2-7; the D call may be TRBD1 or TRBD2 (5 bases each). The V gene lost 8 bases and the J gene lost 4 bases, with 15 bases spanning the gap. The CDR3 is 13 residues long. Germline lookup yields CDR1 MDHEN and CDR2 SYDVKM. As DNA, the CDR3 is TGTGCCAGCGAAGGGACCGAACTATACGAGCAGTACTTC. This sequence encodes CASEGTELYEQYF.

J is TRBJ2-7 and V is TRBV4-1; possibly TRBD1 for D (5 bases). V shed 4 bases and J shed 3 bases, with 13 bases lying between them. Germline CDR1 MGHRA, CDR2 YSYEKL. This CDR3 has 14 amino acids. The CDR3 spells CASSLSPGIYEQYF. CDR3 DNA: TGCGCCAGCAGCCTTAGCCCAGGGATCTACGAGCAGTACTTC.

The chain carries TRBV7-8 and TRBJ2-3; D possibly corresponds to TRBD2 (6 bases). V was cut by 7 bases and J by 0 bases, with 17 bases left in between. CDR1 SGHVS and CDR2 FQNEAQ come from the germline V gene. This CDR3 contains 16 residues. The CDR3: CASTFSGRISTDTQYF. DNA for the CDR3: TGTGCCAGCACCTTTAGCGGCCGGATAAGCACAGATACGCAGTATTTT.